A selection of T cell receptor beta chains follows, all from one sample in a study of tumor-infiltrating lymphocytes in localized non-small cell lung cancer. Method: immunoSEQ multiplex PCR; TCRdb's copy keeps in-frame clones and lacks some. The table has about 7,000 clones, around 77% seen once; the top ten hold approximately 8.1%. Sequenced: lung tumor tissue. The source of these receptors is a human donor with non-small cell lung cancer. Both conserved end residues are part of each CDR3. The order of the fields is V gene, J gene, CDR3 protein.

>TRBV5-1|TRBJ2-1
CASSSTSGRDEQFF
>TRBV2|TRBJ2-2
CASSWTSGRANTGELFF
>TRBV28|TRBJ2-7
CASSRTGTGYEQYF
>TRBV29-1|TRBJ2-1
CSVGVNNEQFF
>TRBV10-3|TRBJ1-1
CATSFGGNTEAFF
>TRBV18|TRBJ2-2
CASSPSYRQVNTGELFF
>TRBV15|TRBJ1-2
CATSRGIGSYTF
>TRBV27|TRBJ2-7
CASSGPSSYEQYF
>TRBV9|TRBJ1-5
CASSLDPNQPQHF
>TRBV29-1|TRBJ2-1
CSVAGTGENEQFF
>TRBV7-8|TRBJ2-1
CASSGGVTTEQFF
>TRBV7-8|TRBJ1-1
CASSFLRQGGGTEAFF
>TRBV5-6|TRBJ2-3
CASSVAGDRLTDTQYF
>TRBV27|TRBJ1-2
CASSLKVRNYGYTF
>TRBV6-6|TRBJ1-2
CASSPGGESNGYTF
>TRBV2|TRBJ2-7
CASSEVAGSNEQYF
>TRBV15|TRBJ1-2
CATSPGIGYTF
>TRBV7-9|TRBJ1-1
CASCYSGVTEAFF
>TRBV10-1|TRBJ2-5
CASAPSRQGQNQYF
>TRBV30|TRBJ1-1
CAWSVKGVYAEAFF
>TRBV9|TRBJ1-3
CASGRDSGNTIYF
>TRBV19|TRBJ2-7
CASSATGGEGYEQYF
>TRBV5-1|TRBJ2-2
CASSLPPTGELFF
>TRBV13|TRBJ2-7
CASRSGTSGYKTSEQYF
>TRBV4-1|TRBJ2-7
CASSQDPSGSNEQYF
>TRBV9|TRBJ2-1
CASSYNLVMTGGYNEQFF
>TRBV11-3|TRBJ1-1
CASSLAQRDAFF
>TRBV29-1|TRBJ2-3
CSVRQGSDTQYF
>TRBV9|TRBJ1-3
CASSPGTGTFGSGNTIYF
>TRBV5-1|TRBJ2-7
CASRPGGAGFTEQYF
>TRBV5-1|TRBJ1-4
CASSLAGTGAEKLFF
>TRBV10-2|TRBJ1-1
CASLYGGRLGEAFF
>TRBV18|TRBJ1-3
CASSPMDSGNTIYF
>TRBV30|TRBJ1-3
CAWSKAGQGPFSGNTIYF
>TRBV20-1|TRBJ1-4
CSARKGEKLFF
>TRBV4-2|TRBJ2-1
CASSQAGTSGSDEQFF
>TRBV7-2|TRBJ2-5
CASSSGTRMETQYF
>TRBV29-1|TRBJ1-2
CSVEDQGGGYTF
>TRBV2|TRBJ1-5
CASSPRTGQPQHF
>TRBV15|TRBJ2-7
CATSAGGDEQYF
>TRBV29-1|TRBJ1-1
CSVAPHTNTEAFF
>TRBV18|TRBJ2-3
CASSPPGREVTDTQYF
>TRBV6-5|TRBJ2-2
CASSRITGELFF
>TRBV7-2|TRBJ1-1
CASSLSTAPGEAFF
>TRBV6-1|TRBJ1-1
CASGREGTEAFF
>TRBV19|TRBJ1-4
CAIGAGNAPNEKLFF
>TRBV5-4|TRBJ1-1
CASSLGGPSGEAFF
>TRBV19|TRBJ2-1
CASTLGVNEQFF
>TRBV6-1|TRBJ1-5
CASIGAGHSNQPQHF
>TRBV5-1|TRBJ2-1
CASSFTAGGTYNEQFF
>TRBV30|TRBJ2-7
CAWSQRLEGEQYF
>TRBV18|TRBJ2-2
CASSTRREWDTGELFF
>TRBV28|TRBJ1-2
CASSTGAGYGYTF
>TRBV19|TRBJ2-7
CASSTSRTGGGSEQYF
>TRBV9|TRBJ2-7
CASSVADFYEQYF
>TRBV10-1|TRBJ2-3
CASSKAGVDTQYF